The 21 T cell receptor beta chains below all came from one sample that was sequenced in a study of CD8+ T cells in alopecia areata. RNA, once extracted, was reverse transcribed into cDNA for use as the sequencing template. Only in-frame clones appear in the TCRdb table, and some are missing; sequencing was by immunoSEQ multiplex PCR. The table has some 200,000 clones, about 60% seen once. Treatment of the sample: oral pan-JAK inhibitor, 5-10 mg twice daily. The sample was CD8+ T cells sorted from blood, taken at week 24, from a patient treated with tofacitinib. The origin of the receptors is a human donor with alopecia areata.

This chain joins TRBV30 and TRBJ1-2; TRBD1 matches 8 bases. CDR3 length equals 14 residues. In germline, CDR1 is GTSNPN, CDR2 SVGIG (reference sequence). With V trimmed by 3 bases and J by 7 bases, 10 bases remained unmatched. This CDR3 reads CAWSTGTGIRGYTF. The DNA of the CDR3 is TGTGCCTGGAGCACCGGGACAGGCATCCGTGGCTACACCTTC.

The chain couples TRBV13 to TRBJ1-1; 7 bases are a match to TRBD1. The CDR3 contains 15 residues. Germline V gene sequence: CDR1 PRHDT, CDR2 FYEKMQ (reference sequence). The ends lost 5 bases at V and 0 bases at J; junction bases unmatched: 6. The CDR3 reads CASSTGTDLNTEAFF. DNA of the CDR3: TGTGCCAGCAGCACCGGGACAGATCTGAACACTGAAGCTTTCTTT.

This clone was counted between two and nine times. The chain is built from TRBV7-9 and TRBJ2-2; no reliable D call. The V end was cut by 5 bases, the J end by 0 bases, with 13 bases between. Germline CDR1 reads SEHNR; CDR2 reads FQNEAQ (reference sequence). The CDR3 consists of 16 residues. As DNA, the CDR3 is TGTGCCAGCAGCAGTACAGCGCGAACGAACACCGGGGAGCTGTTTTTT. Translation gives CASSSTARTNTGELFF.

The CDR3 nucleotides read TGTGCCAGCAGTTACGGGGGCGGGATTGAAGCTTTCTTT. Translation: CASSYGGGIEAFF. V usage is TRBV6-5 and J usage is TRBJ1-1; possibly TRBD1 for D (6 bases). The CDR3 contains 13 residues. Trimming stripped 2 bases from V and 7 bases from J, with 11 bases between. Per the germline V gene, CDR1 is MNHEY and CDR2 is SVGAGI.

This chain joins TRBV29-1 and TRBJ2-3; 8 nucleotides line up with TRBD2. CDR1 is SQVTM and CDR2 is ANQGSEA in the germline V gene. This CDR3 is 15 amino acids long. The trim removed 3 bases at V and 3 bases at J, leaving 8 bases unmatched. The CDR3 loop reads CSVDGSGVETDTQYF. CDR3 bases: TGCAGCGTTGACGGTAGCGGGGTCGAGACAGATACGCAGTATTTT.

In its sample, this clone was seen a few times. The chain joins TRBV29-1 to TRBJ2-5; tentatively, D is TRBD1 or TRBD2 (6 bases each). Germline CDR1 reads SQVTM; CDR2 reads ANQGSEA. Trimming took 2 bases from V and 4 from J, leaving 14 bases between them. The CDR3 consists of 14 residues. CDR3 DNA sequence: TGCAGCGTTGAACCCCGGGGGCGCCGAGAGACCCAGTACTTC. Protein product: CSVEPRGRRETQYF. The full variable domain, completed using reference TRBV29-1 and TRBJ2-5, is SAVISQKPSRDICQRGTSLTIQCQVDSQVTMMFWYRQQPGQSLTLIATANQGSEATYESGFVIDKFPISRPNLTFSTLTVSNMSPEDSSIYLCSVEPRGRRETQYFGPGTRLLVL.

This clone was found a few times. V usage is TRBV14 and J usage is TRBJ1-1; D unresolved. The germline V gene encodes CDR1 SGHDN and CDR2 FVKESK. Between the trimmed V and J ends, which lost 2 bases and 5 bases, there was a span of 12 bases. The CDR3 totals 14 residues. The CDR3 bases are TGTGCCAGCAGCCAAACTGGGGTAGCGACTGAAGCTTTCTTT. It specifies CASSQTGVATEAFF.

This clone was observed a single time. The chain couples TRBV29-1 to TRBJ1-4; D might be TRBD1 (5 bases). CDR1 and CDR2 (germline): SQVTM, ANQGSEA. This CDR3 is built from 15 residues. The V gene lost 5 bases and the J gene lost 7 bases, with 20 bases spanning the gap. The CDR3 DNA is TGCAGCGTTCACCTGCCGGGTGGGGGAAGTGAAAAACTGTTTTTT. As protein: CSVHLPGGGSEKLFF.

The CDR3 DNA is TGCAGTGCGCCCCTCTTCGATACGCAGTATTTT. It yields the protein CSAPLFDTQYF. The chain employs TRBV20-1 and TRBJ2-3; D gene ambiguous. The CDR3 contains 11 residues. The germline gives CDR1 DFQATT, CDR2 SNEGSKA (reference sequence). V dropped 6 bases and J dropped 6 bases, with 10 bases sitting between them.

This clone was counted only a few times. J is TRBJ2-6 and V is TRBV7-8; D ambiguous. V was pared by 3 bases and J by 0 bases, with 6 bases between. The CDR3 consists of 15 residues. Per germline, CDR1 SGHVS and CDR2 FQNEAQ. DNA for the CDR3: TGTGCCAGCAGCTTTCAAGGCTCTGGGGCCAACGTCCTGACTTTC. Translating gives CASSFQGSGANVLTF.

There are a few counts of this clone. The V and J genes are TRBV6-5 and TRBJ2-2; no firm D call. The CDR3 length is 13 residues. V was shortened by 7 bases and J by 5 bases, with 11 bases between the two germline ends. CDR1 is MNHEY, CDR2 SVGAGI, per germline. CDR3 sequence reads: CASIMTGTGELFF. In DNA form, the CDR3 reads TGTGCCAGCATTATGACCGGGACCGGGGAGCTGTTTTTT.

This clone was found once. The chain joins TRBV7-9 to TRBJ2-3; D call uncertain. The CDR3 is 12 amino acids. The germline V gene has CDR1 SEHNR and CDR2 FQNEAQ (reference sequence). The V and J ends lost 4 bases and 6 bases respectively, with 8 bases between them. CDR3 coding DNA: TGTGCCAGCAGCTACGGACGGGATACGCAGTATTTT. It translates to CASSYGRDTQYF.

This chain's CDR3 is CASGFGHLGGELFF. The CDR3 DNA reads as TGTGCCAGCGGGTTTGGACATTTAGGTGGGGAGCTGTTTTTT. The chain combines TRBV25-1 with TRBJ2-2, with D maybe TRBD1 (5 bases). Germline assignment: CDR1 MGHDK and CDR2 SYGVNS. V lost 8 bases and J 8 bases, leaving 18 bases between the germline ends. The CDR3 totals 14 residues.

This chain connects TRBV29-1 to TRBJ1-1; D uncertain. The V and J ends lost 1 base and 3 bases respectively, with 9 bases between them. The germline V gene has CDR1 SQVTM and CDR2 ANQGSEA. The CDR3 runs to 13 residues. CDR3 sequence (DNA): TGCAGCGTTGAAGGCGGCACGGACACTGAAGCTTTCTTT. Translating it yields CSVEGGTDTEAFF. The full variable domain, with the rest looked up from reference TRBV29-1 and TRBJ1-1, is SAVISQKPSRDICQRGTSLTIQCQVDSQVTMMFWYRQQPGQSLTLIATANQGSEATYESGFVIDKFPISRPNLTFSTLTVSNMSPEDSSIYLCSVEGGTDTEAFFGQGTRLTVV.

The V call is TRBV23-1, the J call TRBJ1-1; TRBD1 matches at 7 bases. TRBV23-1 is treated as an ORF (open reading frame) with a function not yet certain. The V and J ends lost 0 bases and 9 bases, in that order; junction bases with no gene match: 22. This CDR3 has 19 residues. CDR3 residues: CASSQSKPPADREGGQAFF. CDR3 DNA sequence: TGCGCCAGCAGTCAATCGAAACCCCCGGCTGACAGGGAGGGGGGCCAAGCTTTCTTT.

The chain carries TRBV7-8 and TRBJ1-2, with D unresolved. V was trimmed by 5 bases and J by 4 bases, leaving 11 bases between them. The germline gives CDR1 SGHVS, CDR2 FQNEAQ. The CDR3 is 13 residues long. In nucleotides, the CDR3 is TGTGCCAGCAGCCCCGGGGTAGGCTATGGCTACACCTTC. It codes for CASSPGVGYGYTF.

The chain joins TRBV30 to TRBJ1-1; D unclear. This CDR3 is 10 amino acids long. V dropped 4 bases and J dropped 5 bases, with 5 bases sitting between them. Germline V CDR1 and CDR2: GTSNPN, SVGIG (reference sequence). CDR3 in DNA: TGTGCCTGGATAAGAACTGAAGCTTTCTTT. This sequence encodes CAWIRTEAFF.

The chain is built from TRBV5-6 and TRBJ2-1, with D uncertain. The CDR3 has 11 residues. The germline V gene encodes CDR1 SGHDT and CDR2 YYEEEE. Trimming pared 2 bases from V and 8 bases from J, leaving 5 bases between. The CDR3 loop reads CASSFSDEQFF. The CDR3 DNA sequence: TGTGCCAGCAGCTTCTCCGATGAGCAGTTCTTC.

This rearrangement joins TRBV30 to TRBJ2-6; 7 nucleotides match TRBD1. The CDR3 is 16 residues long. The V gene end was trimmed by 1 base and the J gene end by 0 bases; junction bases not matched to a gene: 3. Germline CDR1 GTSNPN, CDR2 SVGIG (reference sequence). The CDR3 is CAWSGDSPSGANVLTF. CDR3 DNA sequence: TGTGCCTGGAGTGGGGACAGCCCCTCTGGGGCCAACGTCCTGACTTTC.

The chain combines TRBV29-1 with TRBJ1-1, with no clear D. This CDR3 spans 11 amino acids. V shed 6 bases and J shed 3 bases, with 8 bases lying between them. Germline V gives CDR1 SQVTM, CDR2 ANQGSEA. The CDR3: CSVREYTEAFF. CDR3 coding DNA: TGCAGCGTACGTGAGTACACTGAAGCTTTCTTT.

This clone was counted between two and nine times. This chain links TRBV7-9 with TRBJ2-7; no definite D call. The CDR3 runs to 11 residues. V was clipped by 4 bases and J by 3 bases, with 4 bases between them. From germline, CDR1 is SEHNR and CDR2 FQNEAQ (reference sequence). CDR3 nucleotide sequence: TGTGCCAGCAGCTGGAGCTACGAGCAGTACTTC. Its protein product is CASSWSYEQYF.